Presented here are 6 T cell receptor beta chains from one specimen sequenced in a study of T cells in narcolepsy. Produced via immunoSEQ multiplex PCR; TCRdb's table is partial and in-frame only. The sample includes about 34,000 clones, approximately 77% of them seen just once. Specimen: memory (CD45RA-) CD4+ T cells from blood. The receptor set was obtained from a human donor in good health.

V gene TRBV5-1 combines with J gene TRBJ2-2, with 10 bases that match TRBD1. Germline V lookup: CDR1 SGHRS, CDR2 YFSETQ. Trimming cost V 4 bases and J 4 bases; bases outside gene matches: 10. The CDR3 runs 17 residues. CDR3 in DNA: TGCGCCAGCAGCGGGACCGGGACAGGGGCGGGCACCGGGGAGCTGTTTTTT. As protein: CASSGTGTGAGTGELFF.

V and J are TRBV19 and TRBJ2-1; D remains ambiguous. Trimming removed 5 bases at V and 3 bases at J, with 2 bases between. CDR1 is LNHDA, CDR2 SQIVND, per germline (reference sequence). This CDR3 has 11 amino acids. The CDR3 sequence: CASSRYNEQFF. Here the CDR3 DNA reads TGTGCCAGTAGTCGCTACAATGAGCAGTTCTTC.

The chain uses TRBV10-2 and TRBJ1-2; unclear D gene. Germline V gene sequence: CDR1 WSHSY, CDR2 SAAADI. This CDR3 has 11 amino acids. The V end was cut by 3 bases, the J end by 6 bases, with 5 bases between. The CDR3 loop reads CASSDGDGYTF. The CDR3 nucleotides are TGCGCCAGCAGTGATGGGGATGGCTACACCTTC.

The chain joins TRBV6-1 to TRBJ2-6; TRBD1 or TRBD2 may be the D gene (5 bases each). V was pared by 4 bases and J by 0 bases, with 13 bases between. The CDR3 consists of 17 residues. Germline CDR1 MNHNS, CDR2 SASEGT. The CDR3: CASSAGHGGSGANVLTF. The CDR3 DNA reads as TGTGCCAGCAGTGCCGGCCATGGGGGCTCTGGGGCCAACGTCCTGACTTTC.

This chain uses TRBV18 with TRBJ2-6, with 11 positions matching TRBD1. Looked up from germline, CDR1 is KGHSH and CDR2 is LQKENI. This CDR3 comprises 17 residues. Trimming at V came to 7 bases and at J to 0 bases, leaving 5 bases not matched to a gene. The CDR3 DNA sequence: TGTGCCAGCTTCCGGGACAGGGGGGCCTCTGGGGCCAACGTCCTGACTTTC. This gives the protein CASFRDRGASGANVLTF.

V usage is TRBV27 and J usage is TRBJ2-1, with 7 bases matching TRBD2. The CDR3 has 14 residues. Germline loops: CDR1 MNHEY, CDR2 SMNVEV (reference sequence). V shed 6 bases and J 7 bases; nucleotides not matched to a gene: 9. CDR3 in amino acids: CASSSGTMKNEQFF. The DNA of the CDR3 is TGTGCCAGCAGCTCCGGGACTATGAAGAATGAGCAGTTCTTC.